The T cell receptor beta chain under discussion was sequenced for a study of vaccination and CD4 T cells after COVID-19 (dated by TCRdb to between 2022 and 2023). For the study in its entirety: SARS-CoV-2 positivity had been established in the convalescent patients by nasal swab PCR, and mild disease was recorded in roughly ten of these patients and severe disease in one. In the convalescent cohort there were six males and four females, among whom were two Hispanic individuals, seven Caucasians, two Asians and one multiracial person. Each participant got two doses of either the Pfizer-BioNTech BNT162b2 vaccine (n=8) or the Moderna mRNA-1273 vaccine (n=2). Post-COVID blood samples from convalescent patients were collected a median of roughly 100 days after diagnosis, with a range of 35 to 161 days. Post-vaccine blood samples were taken a median of about 72 days after the second vaccine dose, with a range of roughly 13 to 250 days. The cultures were stimulated with overlapping spike peptide pools from SARS-CoV-2 and from the common cold coronaviruses HCoV-NL63, HCoV-OC43 and HCoV-229E. As controls, cultures received a CEFX viral epitope pool (the positive control), an HIV-1 Nef peptide pool (the negative control), or no peptide at all. In approximately eleven COVID-19 convalescent patients and a handful of infection-naive healthy vaccine recipients, the spike-specific CD4+ TCR repertoire before mRNA vaccination was compared with the repertoire after mRNA vaccination. The paper's findings and limits, for the study overall: An increase in the median number of SARS-CoV-2-reactive clonotypes from 20 to 25 after infection to a few dozen after vaccination was observed, but the change was not found to be significant. In convalescent patients, a median roughly 85% of post-vaccine SARS-CoV-2-reactive clones were detected only after vaccination, and vaccine-specific priming was suggested by this finding. Of the vaccine-specific clones found in convalescent patients, nearly all (304 of 307) were mono-reactive for SARS-CoV-2 spike instead of being cross-reactive with common cold coronaviruses. Only a relatively small number of convalescent patients were included in the study, and early timepoints following natural infection were not analyzed.

V loses 4 bases of germline sequence and J loses 9 bases, and the interval between the two ends is 18 bases. Inclusive of the bounding cysteine and phenylalanine, the CDR3 is 14 residues long. Of all the DNA, just the CDR3 is kept, 42 bases in frame from base 1. The germline V gene specifies SGHDN as CDR1 and FVKESK as CDR2. Library preparation employed PCR. At the Johns Hopkins FTIC core, DNA from the cultured CD4+ T cells underwent TCR sequencing with the Oncomine TCR Beta short-read assay. The QIAamp micro DNA kit was used to extract genomic DNA from the cultured CD4+ T cells. Oncomine TCR Beta libraries from cultured CD4+ T cells were pooled using unique dual indexes and sequenced on an Illumina iSeq 100. The paper's data handling went like this. Non-productive sequences were removed, and CDR3s that did not start with C, did not end with F or W, or were shorter than 7 amino acids were discarded. The MANAFEST web application was used to identify antigen-specific clonotypes by comparing peptide-stimulated wells against reference wells and other culture wells. An FDR below 0.05, an odds ratio above 5, and a productive frequency above 0.1% in at least two of three replicate wells were required for clones to be considered positive. Clonotypes that were significantly expanded in both SARS-CoV-2 spike wells and at least one common cold coronavirus spike condition were defined as cross-reactive. Levenshtein distances (stringdist) and unrooted phylogenetic trees (ape) in R version 3.6.1 were used to assess CDR3 homology. TCRdb took the public reads, trimmed them with fastp at Q25, ran MiXCR for clone calling and kept in-frame beta chains. Under each unique CDR3 protein, matching rows form one entry showing the most common genes and DNA. TCRdb's processing, not the authors' own work, is the source of the V and J calls. In all, the sample holds about 10,000 distinct CDR3 sequences, and about 56% of those were seen once. About 20% of the sample rests with the top ten.

Per the publication, the treatment or condition label means: approximately 9-day PBMC culture with coronavirus spike peptide pools or control peptides (ViraFEST assay). To expand antigen-specific T cells with peptide pools and then pick out the expanded clonotypes through TCR sequencing, the study relied on the ViraFEST assay. The convalescent patients' positive SARS-CoV-2 PCR tests fell between March and December 2020, which was before the Alpha, Beta and Delta variants emerged in the United States. PBMCs were cultured at under 2.5 million per well in IMDM supplemented with approximately 5% human AB serum and 8.5 to 10 IU/ml IL-2, with approximately 10 ug/ml peptide pools added. On days 3 and 7, half of the culture medium was replaced with fresh IL-2-containing medium. After around 11 days of culture, CD4+ T cells were isolated by negative selection using the EasySep CD4+ T cell isolation kit. Ficoll-Paque Plus gradient centrifugation was used to isolate PBMCs from whole blood, and the isolated PBMCs were then either used fresh or cryopreserved at -140C. Culture conditions were generally each tested in triplicate wells.

Worth noting for this clonotype: Its cognate antigen has yet to be identified. Base qualities are not recorded, but no much larger clone differs from it by a single base.

The sequence joins TRBV14 to TRBJ2-5; the D gene is perhaps TRBD1 or TRBD2, as each covers 5 bases. This receptor was identified in a human donor who had recovered from COVID-19. The sample taken for sequencing was CD4+ T cells from blood, cultured in vitro. At the DNA level, the sequence is TGTGCCAGCAGCCGTCCGGGGCCCTTGACGTCCCAGTACTTC. Its protein product is CASSRPGPLTSQYF.